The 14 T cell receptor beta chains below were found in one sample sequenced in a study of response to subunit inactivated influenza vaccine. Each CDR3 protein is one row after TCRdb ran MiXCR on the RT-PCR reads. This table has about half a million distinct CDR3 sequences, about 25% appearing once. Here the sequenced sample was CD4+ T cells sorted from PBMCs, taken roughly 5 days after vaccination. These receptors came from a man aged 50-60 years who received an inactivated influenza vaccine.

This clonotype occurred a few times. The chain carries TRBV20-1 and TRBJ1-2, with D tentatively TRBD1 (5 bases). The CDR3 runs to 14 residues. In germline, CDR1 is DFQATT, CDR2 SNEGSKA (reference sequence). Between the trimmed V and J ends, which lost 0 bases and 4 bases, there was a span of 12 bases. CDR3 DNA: TGCAGTGCTAGAGACACACAGGTTATCTATGGCTACACCTTC. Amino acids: CSARDTQVIYGYTF.

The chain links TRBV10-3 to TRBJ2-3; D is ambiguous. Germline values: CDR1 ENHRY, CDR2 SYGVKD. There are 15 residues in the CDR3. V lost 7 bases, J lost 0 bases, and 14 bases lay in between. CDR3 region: CAIMDPTPSTDTQYF. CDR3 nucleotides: TGTGCCATCATGGATCCGACCCCTAGCACAGATACGCAGTATTTT.

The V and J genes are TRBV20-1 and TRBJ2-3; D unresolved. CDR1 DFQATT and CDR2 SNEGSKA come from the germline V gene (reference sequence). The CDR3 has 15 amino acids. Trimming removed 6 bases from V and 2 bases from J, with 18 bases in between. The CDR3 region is CSAPWPGQFTDTQYF. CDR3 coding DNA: TGCAGTGCCCCATGGCCGGGTCAGTTCACAGATACGCAGTATTTT.

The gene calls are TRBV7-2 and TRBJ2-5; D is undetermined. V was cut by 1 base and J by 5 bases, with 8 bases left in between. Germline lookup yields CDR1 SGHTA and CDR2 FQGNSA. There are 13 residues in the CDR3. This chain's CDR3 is CASSLVLWETQYF. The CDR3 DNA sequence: TGTGCCAGCAGCTTAGTACTTTGGGAGACCCAGTACTTC.

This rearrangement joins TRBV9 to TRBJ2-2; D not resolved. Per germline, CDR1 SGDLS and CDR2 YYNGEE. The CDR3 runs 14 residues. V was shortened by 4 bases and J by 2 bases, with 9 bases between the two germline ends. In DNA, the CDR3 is TGTGCCAGCAGCCCCCTGACAAACACCGGGGAGCTGTTTTTT. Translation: CASSPLTNTGELFF.

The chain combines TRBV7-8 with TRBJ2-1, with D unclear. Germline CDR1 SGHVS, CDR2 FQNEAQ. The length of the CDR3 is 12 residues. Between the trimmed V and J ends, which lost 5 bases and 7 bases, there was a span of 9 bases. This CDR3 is CASSPTWNEQFF. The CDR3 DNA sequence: TGTGCCAGCAGCCCGACATGGAATGAGCAGTTCTTC. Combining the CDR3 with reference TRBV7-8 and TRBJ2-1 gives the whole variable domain GAGVSQSPRYKVAKRGQDVALRCDPISGHVSLFWYQQALGQGPEFLTYFQNEAQLDKSGLPSDRFFAERPEGSVSTLKIQRTQQEDSAVYLCASSPTWNEQFFGPGTRLTVL.

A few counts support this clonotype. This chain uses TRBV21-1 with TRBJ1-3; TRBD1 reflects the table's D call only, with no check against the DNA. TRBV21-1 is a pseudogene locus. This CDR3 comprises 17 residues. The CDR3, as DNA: TGTGCCAGCAGCACCTCTACCGGGAACGGGGGAGGAAACACCATATATTTT. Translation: CASSTSTGNGGGNTIYF.

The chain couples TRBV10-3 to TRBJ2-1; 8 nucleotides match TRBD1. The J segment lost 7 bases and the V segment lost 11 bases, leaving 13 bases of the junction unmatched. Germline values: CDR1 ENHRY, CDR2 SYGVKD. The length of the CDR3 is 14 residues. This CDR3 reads CASQEGTGVNEQFF. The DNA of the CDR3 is TGTGCCTCACAGGAGGGGACAGGTGTGAATGAGCAGTTCTTC.

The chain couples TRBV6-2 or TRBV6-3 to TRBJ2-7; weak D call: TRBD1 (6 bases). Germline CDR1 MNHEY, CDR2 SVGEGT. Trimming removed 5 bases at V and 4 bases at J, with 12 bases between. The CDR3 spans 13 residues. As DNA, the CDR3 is TGTGCCAGCAGTGGGGGCTTATTTTACGAGCAGTACTTC. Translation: CASSGGLFYEQYF.

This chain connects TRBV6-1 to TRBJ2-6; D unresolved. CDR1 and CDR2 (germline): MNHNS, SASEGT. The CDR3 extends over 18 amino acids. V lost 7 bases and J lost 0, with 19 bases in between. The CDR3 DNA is TGTGCCAGCACCCCCAGAGGCCAGTCCCCCTCTGGGGCCAACGTCCTGACTTTC. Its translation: CASTPRGQSPSGANVLTF.

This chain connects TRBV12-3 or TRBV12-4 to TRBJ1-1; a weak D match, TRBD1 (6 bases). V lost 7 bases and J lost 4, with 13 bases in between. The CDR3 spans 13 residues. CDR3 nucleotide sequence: TGTGCCAGCACCGCCATCAGGGGCACTGAAGCTTTCTTT. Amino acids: CASTAIRGTEAFF.

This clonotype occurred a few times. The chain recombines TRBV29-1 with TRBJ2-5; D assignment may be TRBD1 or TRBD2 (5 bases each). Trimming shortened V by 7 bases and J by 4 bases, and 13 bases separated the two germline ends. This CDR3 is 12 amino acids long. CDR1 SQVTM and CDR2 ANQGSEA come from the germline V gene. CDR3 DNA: TGCAGCGCTGGGACGATCGGAGAGACCCAGTACTTC. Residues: CSAGTIGETQYF.

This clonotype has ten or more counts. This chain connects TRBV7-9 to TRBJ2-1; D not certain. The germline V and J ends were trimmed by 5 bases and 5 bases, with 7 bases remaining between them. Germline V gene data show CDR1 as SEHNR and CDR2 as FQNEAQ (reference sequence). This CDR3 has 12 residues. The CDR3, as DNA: TGTGCCAGCAGCGAATTGAACAATGAGCAGTTCTTC. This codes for CASSELNNEQFF.

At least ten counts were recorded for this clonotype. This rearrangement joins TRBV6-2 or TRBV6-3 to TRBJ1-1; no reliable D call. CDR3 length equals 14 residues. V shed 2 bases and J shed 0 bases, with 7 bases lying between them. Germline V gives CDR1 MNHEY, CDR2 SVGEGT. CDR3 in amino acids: CASSYAFMNTEAFF. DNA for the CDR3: TGTGCCAGCAGTTACGCATTCATGAACACTGAAGCTTTCTTT.